This TCR beta chain was recorded in a study of cytomegalovirus exposure and HLA in healthy donors. Findings and limits, study-wide: Sequencing artifact likely explains a cluster of highly shared sequence variants.

Trimming removed 8 bases from V and 0 bases from J; junction bases left unmatched: 6. Germline V gene sequence: CDR1 SNHLY, CDR2 FYNNEI. CDR3 size: 15 residues. For this clone: The antigen is not known.

Amplification used 60 Vbeta primers and 13 Jbeta primers. Using immunoSEQ multiplex PCR, the repertoire was profiled, and TCRdb retains in-frame clones only, with some absent. The repertoire holds about 160,000 clones, with 82% as singletons. This clonotype was sampled from a girl between 5 and 17 years old in good health and CMV-seropositive. V and J are TRBV2 and TRBJ2-5; 10 bases are shared with TRBD2. Material: PBMCs. The DNA of the CDR3 is TGTGCCAGCGGGCTAGCGGGGGATAACCAAGAGACCCAGTACTTC. It is translated as CASGLAGDNQETQYF. Looking up the rest from reference TRBV2 and TRBJ2-5 gives the full variable domain: EPEVTQTPSHQVTQMGQEVILRCVPISNHLYFYWYRQILGQKVEFLVSFYNNEISEKSEIFDDQFSVERPDGSNFTLKIRSTKLEDSAMYFCASGLAGDNQETQYFGPGTRLLVL.